Shown below are 20 T cell receptor beta chains from a single sample sequenced in a study of CD8 T cells in ankylosing spondylitis. TCRdb re-derived calls from the 5' RACE reads in MiXCR, one entry per CDR3 protein. The sample includes 220,000 or so distinct CDR3 sequences, about 11% seen only once; the top ten take 21%. Source material: blood, either unsorted or a sorted T cell fraction (not recorded which). These TCRs come from a male donor with ankylosing spondylitis or in good health (not recorded which).

The table lists this clonotype with many counts. CDR3 sequence reads: CASSSHRQDLLNEQYF. As DNA, the CDR3 is TGTGCCAGCAGTTCTCACCGACAGGATTTACTAAACGAGCAGTACTTC. This rearrangement joins TRBV12-3 or TRBV12-4 to TRBJ2-7; maybe TRBD1 (6 bases). V was trimmed by 4 bases and J by 5 bases, leaving 21 bases between them. There are 16 residues in the CDR3.

This clonotype was observed at least ten times. This chain joins TRBV5-1 and TRBJ2-3, with a tentative D call TRBD1 (5 bases). Trimming pared 4 bases from V and 1 base from J, leaving 16 bases between. Per germline, CDR1 SGHRS and CDR2 YFSETQ. The CDR3 sequence is 16 residues long. CDR3 region: CASSRNQQGGTDTQYF. CDR3 nucleotide sequence: TGCGCCAGCAGCCGAAACCAGCAGGGCGGCACAGATACGCAGTATTTT.

This clonotype was recorded at least ten times. This chain connects TRBV2 to TRBJ2-2; the D gene is possibly TRBD1 (5 bases). The CDR3 contains 15 residues. The germline V gene encodes CDR1 SNHLY and CDR2 FYNNEI. The V end lost 1 base, the J end lost 6 bases, and 12 bases lay between the germline ends. The CDR3 spells CASSEGQKPAGELFF. DNA for the CDR3: TGTGCCAGCAGTGAAGGACAGAAGCCAGCCGGGGAGCTGTTTTTT.

This clonotype occurred a few times. The rearrangement links TRBV27 to TRBJ1-5; no reliable D call. CDR1 MNHEY and CDR2 SMNVEV come from the germline V gene (reference sequence). CDR3 length: 19 amino acids. V dropped 0 bases and J dropped 6 bases, with 24 bases sitting between them. The CDR3 region has the DNA TGTGCCAGCAGTTTATCGTCGAATGGAAACCTCTTTGCTTCTCAGCCCCAGCATTTT. This sequence encodes CASSLSSNGNLFASQPQHF.

In this sample, this clonotype turned up many times. The chain employs TRBV29-1 and TRBJ1-2; 7 nucleotides agree with TRBD1. V was pared by 5 bases and J by 2 bases, with 2 bases of the junction left unmatched. The length of the CDR3 is 12 residues. Germline V gives CDR1 SQVTM, CDR2 ANQGSEA. In nucleotides, the CDR3 is TGCAGCGTTAAGACAGGGAACTATGGCTACACCTTC. Protein: CSVKTGNYGYTF.

This clonotype was counted ten times or more. The chain recombines TRBV12-3 or TRBV12-4 with TRBJ2-5, with unresolved D. With 2 bases removed from V and 0 bases from J, the gap between germline ends came to 4 bases. The CDR3 is 13 amino acids. The CDR3 sequence: CASSLHDQETQYF. The DNA for the CDR3 is TGTGCCAGCAGTTTACACGACCAAGAGACCCAGTACTTC.

This clonotype was observed at least ten times. This chain links TRBV5-1 with TRBJ1-2; 8 bases line up with TRBD1. Germline trimming cut 4 bases from V and 1 base from J; bases unmatched to any gene: 6. The germline V gene has CDR1 SGHRS and CDR2 YFSETQ. This CDR3 comprises 15 residues. DNA of the CDR3: TGCGCCAGCAGCCCGACAGGGGCCTATAACTATGGCTACACCTTC. This sequence encodes CASSPTGAYNYGYTF.

The chain couples TRBV12-3 or TRBV12-4 to TRBJ1-3, with D perhaps matching TRBD1 (6 bases). Deletions cut 3 bases from V and 0 bases from J, with 9 bases between. The length of the CDR3 is 15 residues. Here the CDR3 reads CASSFQGISGNTIYF. In nucleotides, the CDR3 is TGTGCCAGCAGTTTTCAGGGGATCTCTGGAAACACCATATATTTT.

This clonotype appeared many times. CDR3 sequence reads: CASSLWGGQLQETQYF. The CDR3, as DNA: TGCGCCAGCAGCTTGTGGGGGGGGCAGCTGCAAGAGACCCAGTACTTC. The rearrangement uses TRBV5-1 and TRBJ2-5; maybe TRBD2 (7 bases). The CDR3 contains 16 residues. Germline values: CDR1 SGHRS, CDR2 YFSETQ. V dropped 1 base and J dropped 2 bases, with 15 bases sitting between them.

Many counts were recorded for this clonotype. This rearrangement joins TRBV21-1 to TRBJ1-1; TRBD1, the D gene given by the table, was not confirmed from the DNA. TRBV21-1 is marked as a pseudogene. The CDR3 contains 15 residues. CDR3 in amino acids: CASSSLPQENTEAFF. The CDR3 DNA reads as TGTGCCAGCAGTTCACTCCCACAGGAGAACACTGAAGCTTTCTTT.

This clonotype was recorded many times. The chain combines TRBV3-1 with TRBJ2-1; TRBD2 might be the D (6 bases). The CDR3 extends over 17 amino acids. In germline, CDR1 is LGHDT, CDR2 YNNKEL (reference sequence). Trimming left V 2 bases short and J 1 base short, with 15 bases between. The CDR3 spells CASSQPGLRGSYNEQFF. The CDR3 coding sequence is TGTGCCAGCAGCCAACCGGGGTTGCGGGGTTCCTACAATGAGCAGTTCTTC.

In its sample, this clonotype ranks as large. The chain combines TRBV20-1 with TRBJ2-3, with D perhaps matching TRBD2 (5 bases). CDR1 and CDR2 (germline): DFQATT, SNEGSKA (reference sequence). The ends were cut back, 2 bases at V and 1 base at J, with 22 bases in the middle. CDR3 length: 18 residues. CDR3 sequence reads: CSARIGGYLFPGTDTQYF. The CDR3 DNA follows: TGCAGTGCTAGAATCGGAGGATACCTATTCCCCGGCACAGATACGCAGTATTTT.

This clonotype showed up just a few times. The chain recombines TRBV12-3 or TRBV12-4 with TRBJ1-4; D gene uncertain. Trimming left V 1 base short and J 7 bases short, with 10 bases between. The CDR3 consists of 14 residues. The CDR3 sequence is CASSLGGLSEKLFF. CDR3 nucleotide sequence: TGTGCCAGCAGTTTAGGAGGGTTGAGTGAAAAACTGTTTTTT.

In this sample, this clonotype turned up many times. V usage is TRBV20-1 and J usage is TRBJ1-5; 7 nucleotides line up with TRBD1. The germline V gene encodes CDR1 DFQATT and CDR2 SNEGSKA (reference sequence). The junction had 8 bases not matched to a gene; V was cut back by 6 bases and J by 3 bases. The CDR3 has 14 residues. The CDR3 protein is CSADQGVYNQPQHF. The DNA of the CDR3 is TGCAGTGCGGATCAGGGGGTTTACAATCAGCCCCAGCATTTT.

This clonotype was seen many times. The chain has TRBV2 and TRBJ2-7, with D hard to call. The V end was cut by 6 bases, the J end by 7 bases, with 10 bases between. The CDR3 sequence is 11 residues long. Germline V gene sequence: CDR1 SNHLY, CDR2 FYNNEI. This CDR3 is CASRPDGEQYF. CDR3 DNA sequence: TGTGCCAGCAGACCCGACGGGGAGCAGTACTTC.

CDR3 in DNA: TGTGCCAGCAGTTCCCAATCGACTAGCGGGGGCCCCGGGGGAAAGACCCAGTACTTC. Its protein is CASSSQSTSGGPGGKTQYF. The gene calls are TRBV12-3 or TRBV12-4 and TRBJ2-5; 12 nucleotides align to TRBD2. The CDR3 has 19 amino acids. The trim removed 4 bases at V and 6 bases at J, leaving 18 bases unmatched.

The chain joins TRBV29-1 to TRBJ1-1; D is undetermined. V lost 4 bases, J lost 0 bases, and 9 bases lay in between. This CDR3 contains 13 residues. Germline V gene lookup returns CDR1 SQVTM and CDR2 ANQGSEA. CDR3 loop: CSVAPYMNTEAFF. In nucleotides, the CDR3 is TGCAGCGTTGCTCCATATATGAACACTGAAGCTTTCTTT.

On this clonotype itself: A much larger clone differs by one base, so this may be a read error. The genes are TRBV27 and TRBJ2-3, with TRBD2 matching 10 bases. Germline V gene lookup returns CDR1 MNHEY and CDR2 SMNVEV (reference sequence). CDR3 size: 19 residues. J gave up 0 bases and V 7 bases, and 16 bases lay outside the gene matches. The CDR3 loop is CASTTRGLAGAISTDTQYF. The CDR3 nucleotides read TGTGCCAGCACCACCCGTGGGCTAGCGGGGGCCATTAGCACAGATACGCAGTATTTT.

The genes are TRBV12-3 or TRBV12-4 and TRBJ2-3; D unclear. Trimming left V 6 bases short and J 4 bases short, with 20 bases between. This CDR3 spans 16 amino acids. Written as DNA, the CDR3 is TGTGCCAGCAGACCCAGTGCCGTCGTCCTTGCAGATACGCAGTATTTT. Its protein product is CASRPSAVVLADTQYF.

In the case of this clonotype: A much larger clone sits a single nucleotide away, making a read error possible. This sequence joins TRBV25-1 and TRBJ1-2; a weak D match, TRBD1 (6 bases). Trimming pared 7 bases from V and 12 bases from J, leaving 21 bases between. This CDR3 has 13 residues. Germline lookup yields CDR1 MGHDK and CDR2 SYGVNS. The CDR3 DNA reads TGTGCCAGCACCCGAGGGGGAGAAGTGGGCGACACCTTC. Translated: CASTRGGEVGDTF.